This record looks at one T cell receptor beta chain sequence and its context. This clonotype was seen only a few times. It lacks a known antigen. Per-nucleotide qualities are absent, and no much larger clonotype sits a single base away. Ficoll-Paque density gradient centrifugation was the method used to isolate PBMCs. The data belong to a study of T-cell memory formation after mild COVID-19 (dated by TCRdb to about 2021). Broadly, across the study: TCR sequence clusters from the two donors were found to be largely donor specific. Two young, previously healthy adult volunteers, one female and one male, were included in the cohort. T-cell clones expanding and contracting after mild COVID-19 in two donors were tracked by longitudinal TCRalpha and TCRbeta repertoire sequencing.

Overall study outcomes, separate from this receptor: Balanced CD4/CD8 phenotypes were observed for clones contracting from day 15 to 85, whereas a bias towards CD4+ was observed for a second wave of clones expanding from day 15 to 37. SARS-CoV-2 specificity of the second-wave clones peaking on day 37 was not confirmed. Some responding clones were detected in pre-infection memory, suggesting pre-existing cross-reactive memory T cells joined the SARS-CoV-2 response. Only two mild cases were covered in the study, and larger cohorts including severe cases with pre-infection samples were considered necessary. Contracting CD4+ clones appeared mostly in the CM and EM memory subsets, whereas CD8+ clones were enriched in EMRA.

Sequencing relied on an Illumina NovaSeq 6000. cDNA libraries for TCRalpha and TCRbeta were prepared by 5'RACE using constant-segment primers, with sample barcodes and unique molecular identifiers added. RNA was extracted from every sample with Trizol reagent. Library amplification was performed in two PCR steps, and a second sample barcode and Illumina TruSeq adapters were introduced in the second step. Sequencing of libraries was performed on an Illumina NovaSeq with 2 x 150 bp paired-end reads. On the study's bioinformatics: With migec v1.2.7, reads were demultiplexed and then collapsed into UMI-guided consensus sequences. With mixcr v2.1.11, UMI consensuses were aligned to TRA and TRB V and J templates and assembled into clonotypes. A clonotype was counted as expanded or contracted only if both edgeR and NoisET called the change significant, with noise models trained on biological replicates. For edgeR calls, the cutoffs were a false discovery rate-adjusted p below 0.01 and a log2 fold-change threshold of 1. As an exploratory analysis of dynamics, max-normalized trajectories of the 1000 most abundant clonotypes were examined by PCA with hierarchical clustering. Separately sequenced CD4+ and CD8+ repertoires were used to assign the CD4 or CD8 phenotype of responding clones. The raw public data were reprocessed by TCRdb itself: fastp quality trimming at Q25, MiXCR clonotype calling, in-frame beta chains only. Identical CDR3 protein sequences are pooled into one entry, listed with their most common genes and DNA. TCRdb, not the original authors, processed these V and J calls. The sample table shows 300,000 to 350,000 distinct CDR3 sequences, and roughly an eighth are seen once. The ten largest clones capture about 24% of the sample.

Including the terminal cysteine and phenylalanine, the CDR3 comprises 15 residues. The kept DNA is CDR3 alone, 45 bases in frame from the first base. V gives up 5 bases and J gives up 4 bases, and the segment between their germline ends measures 17 bases. In the germline V gene, CDR1 corresponds to MNHEY and CDR2 to SVGEGT. The sample consisted of PBMCs or a T cell subset sorted from them (not recorded which). The TCR originated in a man aged 18 to 30 who had mild COVID-19 (a few samples of this study predate the infection). The sample titles of this study are shuffled in the database, so cell type and time point are left out; the donor was told from shared clones. The chain couples TRBV6-2 or TRBV6-3 to TRBJ2-5; the D region may be TRBD1 or TRBD2, each matching 5 bases equally. The sequenced DNA is TGTGCCAGCAGTCCCGGGATAGGGGAAGGAGAGACCCAGTACTTC. It specifies CASSPGIGEGETQYF.